This TCR beta chain was documented in a study of blood T cell repertoires in COVID-19. CDR1 is LNHDA, CDR2 SQIVND, per germline (reference sequence). The CDR3 totals 13 residues. Trimming took off 3 bases at V and 4 bases at J, with 10 bases between the two ends. Only in-frame clones appear in the TCRdb table, and some are missing; sequencing was by immunoSEQ multiplex PCR. The sample has about 14,000 clones, more than 65% seen once; the top ten hold about 26%. This sequence originates from a human donor in a cohort sampled during active COVID-19. V gene TRBV19 combines with J gene TRBJ2-7, with D perhaps matching TRBD2 (5 bases). Material for sequencing was peripheral blood. CDR3: CASSIVRGYEQYF. The CDR3, as DNA: TGTGCCAGTAGTATCGTTCGGGGTTACGAGCAGTACTTC.